Listed below are T cell receptor beta chains from one sample, sequenced in a study of T-cell reconstitution after alpha-beta-depleted transplantation in children. TCRdb re-analysed the PCR reads in MiXCR, keeping a single row per CDR3 protein. This table has hundreds of thousands of distinct CDR3 sequences, over 8% appearing once. The sequencing used PBMCs from the stem cell graft donor, collected from the stem cell graft. All receptors derive from a human donor who donated a stem cell graft to a child with SCID. CDR3s include the opening cysteine and the closing phenylalanine or tryptophan. A D gene is named only where the DNA matches it firmly. A clone size is listed for some rows: how often the clone was seen (once, few, many), or a class if it is expanded.

v_gene	d_gene	abundance	j_gene	CDR3aa	CDR3nt
TRBV12-3/TRBV12-4	NA	many	TRBJ1-3	CASSTGNTIYF	TGTGCCAGCAGTACGGGAAACACCATATATTTT
TRBV7-9	NA	NA	TRBJ2-5	CASSPGEYQETQYF	TGTGCCAGCAGCCCCGGAGAGTACCAAGAGACCCAGTACTTC
TRBV5-1	NA	many	TRBJ2-2	CASSFQGHTGELFF	TGCGCCAGCAGCTTCCAGGGCCACACCGGGGAGCTGTTTTTT
TRBV29-1	TRBD1	NA	TRBJ2-4	CSVYRGQENIQYF	TGCAGCGTGTACAGGGGGCAAGAAAACATTCAGTACTTC
TRBV5-1	TRBD2	many	TRBJ2-7	CASSTSGGTYEQYF	TGCGCCAGCTCTACTAGCGGGGGTACCTACGAGCAGTACTTC
TRBV9	NA	few	TRBJ2-5	CASSVESTHGETQYF	TGTGCCAGCAGCGTGGAATCAACCCATGGGGAGACCCAGTACTTC
TRBV5-1	TRBD1	few	TRBJ2-3	CASSVRWDRSSSTDTQYF	TGCGCCAGCAGCGTAAGATGGGACAGATCTTCTAGCACAGATACGCAGTATTTT
TRBV12-3/TRBV12-4	TRBD1	NA	TRBJ2-7	CASSFTGGTYEQYF	TGTGCCAGCAGTTTTACAGGGGGCACGTACGAGCAGTACTTC
TRBV18	NA	NA	TRBJ2-5	CASSPYNQNRETQYF	TGTGCCAGCTCACCATATAACCAGAACAGAGAGACCCAGTACTTC
TRBV20-1	NA	many	TRBJ2-3	CSARDPGRNTDTQYF	TGCAGTGCTAGAGACCCGGGGAGAAACACAGATACGCAGTATTTT
TRBV20-1	TRBD1	NA	TRBJ2-7	CGLKQGAYEQYF	TGCGGGCTCAAGCAGGGGGCATACGAGCAGTACTTC
TRBV5-5	NA	many	TRBJ1-5	CASSPHTQNQPQHF	TGTGCCAGCAGCCCCCACACGCAGAATCAGCCCCAGCATTTT
TRBV20-1	TRBD1	many	TRBJ2-3	CSARGQGGADTQYF	TGCAGTGCTAGGGGACAGGGTGGTGCAGATACGCAGTATTTT
TRBV24-1	NA	many	TRBJ2-2	CATKAANTGELFF	TGTGCCACCAAAGCGGCAAACACCGGGGAGCTGTTTTTT
TRBV12-3/TRBV12-4	NA	NA	TRBJ1-3	CASSGGTATGNTIYF	TGTGCCAGCAGTGGAGGGACGGCAACTGGAAACACCATATATTTT